The next 5 T cell receptor beta chains were all read from a single sample in a study of blood T cell repertoires in COVID-19. Only in-frame clones appear in the TCRdb table, and some are missing; sequencing was by immunoSEQ multiplex PCR. The table records over 70,000 clones, 86% of them present only once. The sequenced sample was peripheral blood. Receptor source: a human donor in a cohort sampled during active COVID-19.

This sequence joins TRBV6-6 and TRBJ2-3, with D uncertain. V lost 6 bases, J lost 3 bases, and 4 bases lay in between. This CDR3 contains 11 residues. Per the germline V gene, CDR1 is MNHNY and CDR2 is SVGAGI (reference sequence). The CDR3 nucleotides are TGTGCCAGCAGCCCTACAGATACGCAGTATTTT. The encoded protein is CASSPTDTQYF.

The chain employs TRBV5-1 and TRBJ2-7, with D possibly being TRBD2 (5 bases). V lost 4 bases and J lost 3, with 14 bases in between. Germline V gives CDR1 SGHRS, CDR2 YFSETQ. The CDR3 length is 14 residues. The CDR3 loop is CASSVPSSGYEQYF. The DNA of the CDR3 is TGCGCCAGCAGCGTCCCCAGCAGCGGCTACGAGCAGTACTTC.

The chain links TRBV5-4 to TRBJ1-1, with 8 bases fitting TRBD1. The J segment lost 1 base and the V segment lost 3 bases, leaving 5 bases of the junction unmatched. The V gene's germline CDR1 is SGHNT and CDR2 YYREEE (reference sequence). The CDR3 consists of 15 residues. This CDR3 is CASSWGGQGNTEAFF. The CDR3 DNA reads as TGTGCCAGCAGCTGGGGTGGACAGGGGAACACTGAAGCTTTCTTT.

The rearrangement links TRBV5-1 to TRBJ2-3, with 9 bases aligning to TRBD1. The CDR3 runs to 18 residues. After removal of 4 bases from V and 5 bases from J, the junction contained 17 bases not matched to a gene. In germline, CDR1 is SGHRS, CDR2 YFSETQ. DNA for the CDR3: TGCGCCAGCAGCCACCAAAGAGTCGGACAGGGGTTGCAAGATACGCAGTATTTT. Translating it yields CASSHQRVGQGLQDTQYF.

The genes are TRBV10-3 and TRBJ2-7; no firm D call. The CDR3 sequence is 14 residues long. Between the trimmed V and J ends, which lost 2 bases and 2 bases, there was a span of 10 bases. Germline CDR1 and CDR2: ENHRY and SYGVKD. CDR3 nucleotide sequence: TGTGCCATCAGTGAGAGTGTGACACCCTACGAGCAGTACTTC. As protein: CAISESVTPYEQYF.